The 10 T cell receptor beta chains presented below share a single source sample, sequenced in a study of T cell repertoires in cytomegalovirus infection (dated by TCRdb to the late 2010s). TCRdb records Illumina HiSeq 1500 as the sequencer. TCRdb reprocessed the public reads (quality trimming at Q25 with fastp, clone calling with MiXCR) and kept in-frame beta chains. One record per CDR3 amino acid sequence lists the most common genes and DNA. The sample data list under 250,000 distinct CDR3 sequences, and approximately 7% of these were observed just once. The ten largest make up around 6.9% of the sample. The sequenced sample was PBMCs. These receptors all come from a human donor in good health (CMV status not recorded). Some clones in this sample may be carry-over from other donors' samples.

This clonotype has only a few counts. The J gene is TRBJ1-5, the V gene TRBV30, with D maybe TRBD1 (5 bases). The CDR3 length is 13 residues. Trimming stripped 0 bases from V and 6 bases from J, with 9 bases between. Germline assignment: CDR1 GTSNPN and CDR2 SVGIG (reference sequence). CDR3 loop: CAWSVGGSQPQHF. CDR3 sequence (DNA): TGTGCCTGGAGTGTGGGGGGGAGTCAGCCCCAGCATTTT. Complete variable domain (other parts from reference TRBV30 and TRBJ1-5): SQTIHQWPATLVQPVGSPLSLECTVEGTSNPNLYWYRQAAGRGLQLLFYSVGIGQISSEVPQNLSASRPQDRQFILSSKKLLLSDSGFYLCAWSVGGSQPQHFGDGTRLSIL.

This clonotype was found many times. This rearrangement joins TRBV12-5 to TRBJ1-2, with TRBD1 identical over 8 bases. Losses at the gene ends were 9 bases for V and 6 bases for J; bases not matched to a gene: 9. Germline loops: CDR1 LGHNT, CDR2 FRNRAP. This CDR3 is 13 amino acids long. The CDR3 DNA follows: TGTGCTAGCGGGGACAGGAGGAGTGATGGCTACACCTTC. The encoded protein is CASGDRRSDGYTF.

This clonotype was counted once. V gene TRBV18 combines with J gene TRBJ2-1; no firm D call. Germline loops: CDR1 KGHSH, CDR2 LQKENI. The CDR3 is made up of 16 amino acids. Trimming pared 1 base from V and 4 bases from J, leaving 14 bases between. Here the CDR3 reads CASSPRLVSAYNEQFF. As DNA, the CDR3 is TGTGCCAGCTCACCACGACTGGTCAGCGCTTACAATGAGCAGTTCTTC.

This clonotype has just a few counts. The chain links TRBV20-1 to TRBJ2-2; D gene uncertain. With 2 bases removed from V and 5 bases from J, the gap between germline ends came to 18 bases. The germline V gene encodes CDR1 DFQATT and CDR2 SNEGSKA (reference sequence). CDR3 length: 16 residues. The CDR3 DNA is TGCAGTGCTAGATCAAGGGCGATGTTGTTAACCGGGGAGCTGTTTTTT. Translation gives CSARSRAMLLTGELFF.

This clonotype was observed at least ten times. The V and J genes are TRBV7-2 and TRBJ2-7; D perhaps matches TRBD2 (5 bases). Germline V gene sequence: CDR1 SGHTA, CDR2 FQGNSA. V gave up 7 bases and J gave up 6 bases, with 13 bases separating them. This CDR3 is built from 12 residues. The CDR3 is CASNEGLGEQYF. In DNA form, the CDR3 reads TGTGCCAGCAACGAGGGTTTGGGCGAGCAGTACTTC.

This clonotype was observed at least ten times. This chain connects TRBV12-3 or TRBV12-4 to TRBJ1-1; perhaps TRBD1 as D (5 bases). This CDR3 contains 15 residues. Trimming removed 6 bases at V and 0 bases at J, with 14 bases between. The CDR3 sequence: CASSPQGTMNTEAFF. CDR3 sequence (DNA): TGTGCCAGCAGCCCCCAGGGAACTATGAACACTGAAGCTTTCTTT.

This clonotype came up many times. This chain links TRBV27 with TRBJ2-7, with no clear D. The CDR3 sequence is 14 residues long. The ends were cut back, 0 bases at V and 1 base at J, with 7 bases in the middle. Germline CDR1 is MNHEY and CDR2 is SMNVEV (reference sequence). The CDR3 loop is CASSLSRLSYEQYF. The CDR3 bases are TGTGCCAGCAGTTTATCCAGGTTATCCTACGAGCAGTACTTC.

The sample holds many counts of this clonotype. The chain carries TRBV5-6 and TRBJ2-2; 10 positions agree with TRBD1. The CDR3 runs 17 residues. Germline V lookup: CDR1 SGHDT, CDR2 YYEEEE. Trimming at V came to 4 bases and at J to 6 bases, leaving 12 bases not matched to a gene. CDR3 DNA: TGTGCCAGCAGCCTCCCTCCCGGGACAGGGGTCCCCGGGGAGCTGTTTTTT. It is translated as CASSLPPGTGVPGELFF.

This clonotype has a count of ten or more. The chain employs TRBV29-1 and TRBJ2-3; D is unclear. V was cut by 3 bases and J by 3 bases, with 10 bases left in between. CDR3 length: 13 residues. Germline values: CDR1 SQVTM, CDR2 ANQGSEA. The CDR3: CSVEGIGTDTQYF. CDR3 nucleotide sequence: TGCAGCGTTGAGGGGATAGGGACAGATACGCAGTATTTT.

A word on this clonotype: Just one base apart from a much larger clone, this may be a read error. The rearrangement uses TRBV28 and TRBJ2-5; D gene ambiguous. V lost 2 bases to trimming and J lost 4 bases, with 11 bases between them. CDR1 MDHEN and CDR2 SYDVKM come from the germline V gene. This CDR3 has 14 amino acids. The DNA of the CDR3 is TGTGCCAGCAGTTTACGACGCTTACTAGAGACCCAGTACTTC. Its translation: CASSLRRLLETQYF.